This T cell receptor (beta chain) was retrieved from a study of cytomegalovirus exposure and HLA in healthy donors. With 3 bases removed from V and 8 bases from J, the gap between germline ends came to 29 bases. There are 18 residues in the CDR3. Germline CDR1 GTSNPN, CDR2 SVGIG (reference sequence). This clone was detected once. Libraries were prepared by immunoSEQ multiplex PCR; TCRdb keeps only in-frame clonotypes and omits some of them. Seen here are hundreds of thousands of clones, roughly nine tenths observed once, and the top ten hold about 12%. The source material was PBMCs. The V gene is TRBV30, the J gene TRBJ2-1; tentative D call: TRBD1 (6 bases). This sequence originates from a man between 18 and 35 years old in good health and CMV-seropositive. The CDR3 loop is CAWSTKLGTNPLLYEQFF. The CDR3 DNA reads as TGTGCCTGGAGCACGAAACTAGGGACAAATCCCCTATTGTATGAGCAGTTCTTC.